These 4 T cell receptor beta chains were sequenced from one sample in a study of T cell repertoires in cytomegalovirus infection (dated by TCRdb to about 2019). Sequencing instrument: Illumina HiSeq 1500. TCRdb trimmed public reads at Q25 via fastp, called clones via MiXCR and kept in-frame beta chains. Each entry is one CDR3 protein sequence, shown with its most common DNA and genes. The sample profile shows about 140,000 distinct CDR3 sequences; 6.5% of them were found once. The ten largest make up about 20% of the sample. The specimen sequenced was PBMCs. Every receptor here comes from a human donor in good health (CMV status not recorded). Some clones in this sample may be carry-over from other donors' samples.

There are many counts of this clonotype. The chain carries TRBV28 and TRBJ2-7; 8 positions match TRBD1. This CDR3 comprises 15 residues. The germline gives CDR1 MDHEN, CDR2 SYDVKM. The V and J ends lost 7 bases and 5 bases, in that order; junction bases with no gene match: 13. The DNA for the CDR3 is TGTGCCAGCACTCATCCGGGACAGGCCAACCACGAGCAGTACTTC. This translates into CASTHPGQANHEQYF.

This clonotype has a count of ten or more. The chain carries TRBV28 and TRBJ2-1; 9 nucleotides align to TRBD2. Germline loops: CDR1 MDHEN, CDR2 SYDVKM. V lost 6 bases and J lost 6; bases outside the gene matches: 15. This CDR3 is built from 17 residues. In nucleotides, the CDR3 is TGTGCCAGCAGACCCCACCGGCCAGCGGGGGGCCCCAATGAGCAGTTCTTC. Protein sequence: CASRPHRPAGGPNEQFF. Full variable domain (missing parts from reference TRBV28 and TRBJ2-1): DVKVTQSSRYLVKRTGEKVFLECVQDMDHENMFWYRQDPGLGLRLIYFSYDVKMKEKGDIPEGYSVSREKKERFSLILESASTNQTSMYLCASRPHRPAGGPNEQFFGPGTRLTVL.

On this clonotype: Being one base from a much bigger clone, this may be a read error. This chain joins TRBV29-1 and TRBJ1-1; D remains unclear. Per germline, CDR1 SQVTM and CDR2 ANQGSEA. V lost 6 bases, J lost 0 bases, and 20 bases lay in between. The CDR3 spans 16 residues. The CDR3 nucleotides read TGCAGCGTGGAGCCCCGGAACAGCCTTATGAACACTGAAGCTTTCTTT. This gives the protein CSVEPRNSLMNTEAFF.

The rearrangement joins TRBV2 to TRBJ2-7; tentative D call: TRBD2 (5 bases). The germline gives CDR1 SNHLY, CDR2 FYNNEI. Trimming took off 7 bases at V and 2 bases at J, with 12 bases between the two ends. The CDR3 runs to 13 residues. The CDR3 loop reads CASTKGVPYEQYF. CDR3 coding DNA: TGTGCCAGCACGAAGGGAGTCCCCTACGAGCAGTACTTC.